This T cell receptor (beta chain) appears in the sequencing data of a study of blood T cell repertoires in COVID-19. Study information: The United States, Italy and Spain were the sources of the acute and convalescent COVID-19 samples. In each case, the material was cDNA or gDNA derived from T cells, B-cell-depleted T cells, or PBMCs.

In the authors' workflow: Reference gene primers were amplified, and this amplification served to estimate nucleated cell counts. Clones were sequenced by immunoSEQ multiplex PCR, and TCRdb holds only the in-frame ones, with some missing. The DNA was the basis for D and trimming; V, J and clone size are from that table. The sample gives about 250,000 clones, 70% to 90% of which show up once; 2% to 2.5% is in the top ten. This CDR3 spans 11 amino acids. Trimming removed 7 bases from V and 7 bases from J, with 10 bases in between. V and J are TRBV12-3 or TRBV12-4 and TRBJ1-1; a possible D gene is TRBD1 (5 bases). The source material was peripheral blood. The sequence came from a woman in her forties who had recovered from COVID-19. For the CDR3, the DNA is TGTGCCAGCACCCGGGGGTATGAAGCTTTCTTT. Encoded protein: CASTRGYEAFF.